What follows describes a single TCR beta chain. The CDR3 covers 14 residues. CDR1 and CDR2 from the germline V gene are MNHEY and SVGAGI. V was shortened by 7 bases and J by 1 base, with 13 bases between the two germline ends. The sample originates from a study of cytomegalovirus exposure and HLA in healthy donors. PCR employed 60 Vbeta and 13 Jbeta primers. Clones were sequenced by immunoSEQ multiplex PCR, and TCRdb holds only the in-frame ones, with some missing. The top ten hold roughly 3% of the sample, which has about 160,000 clones, roughly 82% seen once. The source material was PBMCs. The receptor was isolated from a woman aged 50 to 60 in good health and CMV-seropositive. The V gene is TRBV6-5, the J gene TRBJ1-1; maybe TRBD1 (5 bases). The chain's CDR3 is CASTAGRANTEAFF. Here the CDR3 DNA reads TGTGCCAGCACTGCGGGACGGGCGAACACTGAAGCTTTCTTT.